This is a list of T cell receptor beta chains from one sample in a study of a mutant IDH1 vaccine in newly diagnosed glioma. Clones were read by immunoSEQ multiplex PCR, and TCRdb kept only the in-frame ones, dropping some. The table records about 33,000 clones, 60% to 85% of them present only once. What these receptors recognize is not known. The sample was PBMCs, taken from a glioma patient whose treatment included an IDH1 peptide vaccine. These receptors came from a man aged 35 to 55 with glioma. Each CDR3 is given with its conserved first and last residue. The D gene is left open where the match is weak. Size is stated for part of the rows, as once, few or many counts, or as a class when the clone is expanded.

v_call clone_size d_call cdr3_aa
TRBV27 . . CASSLGTHTEAFF
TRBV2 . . CASSEGRGRGYTF
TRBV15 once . CATSRVGQLVGYTF
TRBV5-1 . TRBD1 CASSSLGTVEKLFF
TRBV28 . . CASSLGTVRADETQYF
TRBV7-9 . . CASSSNPSTDTQYF
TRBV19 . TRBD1 CASSFQGAGDTEAFF
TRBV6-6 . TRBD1 CASNPGGQNYGYTF
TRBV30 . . CAWARRGQETQYF
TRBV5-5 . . CASSLSIGSNTEAFF